This section outlines one T cell receptor (beta chain) sequence together with its context. This receptor's antigen is unknown. The sample holds no much larger clone one base away, and base qualities are not on file. CDR1 MNHEY and CDR2 SVGEGT were looked up in the germline V gene. V is cut back by 5 bases and J by 0 bases, with 7 bases in the junction unmatched. The CDR3 has 16 amino acids, counting the end cysteine and phenylalanine. Only the CDR3 portion is preserved as DNA: 48 bases, with reading frame beginning at the first base. The data were taken from a study of blood T cells in healthy people across ages (dated by TCRdb to between 2015 and 2017). Looking at the study overall: In model experiments, roughly one uniquely barcoded TCR beta cDNA molecule per two T cells was captured by template switching. The study measured age-related changes in TCR beta repertoire diversity using deep sequencing normalized with unique cDNA molecular identifiers. Donors were grouped into four age groups: young (average about 15 years), middle-aged (39), aged (around 56) and long-lived (roughly 80). To avoid experimental bias, donors of different ages were spread randomly across the sequencing lanes. Two additional independent replicas of 1 million unique cDNA reads from the same blood draw were analyzed for two donors (one aged 18 to 29 and one aged 80 or older). What the research found in general, with its limitations: A strong correlation was found between observed TCR beta diversity and the percentage of naive T cells measured by flow cytometry. Donor CMV infection status was unknown, potentially confounding age-related changes in expanded clonotypes. Estimates of total diversity from one million sequenced T cells were regarded as lower bounds and underestimates. Observed TCR beta diversity per million T cells fell roughly linearly with age, and a significant reduction was already apparent by age around 44. Because profiling used bulk unsorted PBMCs, naive and antigen-experienced compartments could not be compared conclusively. Compared with the aged group, the long-lived group had more naive CD4+ T cells, fewer expanded clones and increased TCR diversity, a pattern suggesting age selection.

The donors were roughly 38 Caucasian individuals from Russia, aged about 6 to 95 years, who were systemically healthy. Approximately 9.7 milliliters of peripheral blood were drawn from each donor into EDTA-treated Vacutainer tubes. Ficoll-Paque density-gradient centrifugation was used to isolate PBMCs, with at least 6.5 million obtained per sample. Trizol reagent was used to extract total RNA from PBMCs, with at least 5.5 micrograms per sample. For every donor, flow cytometry on a PBMC aliquot measured the percentage of naive CD45RAhigh/CD27high T cells. Libraries came from 5' RACE. Sequencing was performed on an Illumina HiSeq 2500. A second PCR of about 6 to 12 cycles was performed with a sample-barcoded 5' primer and a J-beta primer mix. A unique molecular identifier was introduced onto each TCR beta cDNA molecule by a template-switch 5' adaptor carrying 12 random nucleotides. Each sample yielded at least 3 million CDR3-containing paired-end reads. First-strand cDNA was synthesized from all RNA with the Mint cDNA synthesis kit, primed by a TRBC-specific oligonucleotide. All cDNA was treated with uracil-DNA glycosylase and then went through a first 18-cycle PCR with the universal primers M1SS and BC2_uni_R. Turning to the authors' computational methods: For normalization, 1 million high-quality reads were randomly selected from each sample, with every read carrying a distinct molecular identifier. Reads sharing molecular identifiers were discarded rather than binned into consensus sequences. CDR3 identification, clonotype clustering and error correction used MiTCR with a Q25 quality threshold and the strictest error-elimination algorithm. A nonparametric unseen species model using Euler transformation provided a lower-bound estimate of total TCR beta diversity. TCRdb reanalyzed the raw reads on its own, using fastp at Q25 for trimming and MiXCR for clone calling, and kept in-frame beta chains. Each CDR3 protein appears once, grouped with its most common genes and DNA. The V and J calls, along with clone size, are taken from TCRdb and not from the paper's own processing. The sample includes about 1 million distinct CDR3 sequences, with over 35% observed a single time. 15% to 20% of the sample rests with the top ten.

The V and J genes are TRBV6-2 or TRBV6-3 and TRBJ2-1; TRBD2 aligns with 7 central bases. This receptor was obtained from a woman aged 55-70 years in good health. What was sequenced was blood. The sequence in DNA is TGTGCCAGCAGTGTCGGGGGGAGCGGCTCCTACAATGAGCAGTTCTTC. Its product reads: CASSVGGSGSYNEQFF.